A single count supports the clone carrying this T cell receptor beta chain. This CDR3 has 15 residues. Trimming cost V 6 bases and J 3 bases, with 15 bases left between them. Germline CDR1 is MNHEY and CDR2 is SVGAGI. The data are from a study of blood T cell repertoires in COVID-19. Background on the study: The samples span acute and convalescent COVID-19 from the United States, Italy and Spain.

Across about two dozen US areas, participants ranged in age from roughly 18 to 95 years. In the study's own analysis: Counts of nucleated cells, estimated from reference gene primer amplification, were obtained. This table comes from immunoSEQ multiplex PCR, and its TCRdb copy is limited to in-frame clones, with some not included. The V and J calls and clone size come from that table; D and trimming were worked out from the DNA. The sample records about 400,000 clones, roughly 86% being singletons. The source of this sequence is a woman aged 40 to 50 with acute COVID-19. Material: PBMCs or T cells enriched from blood (not recorded which). The V call is TRBV6-5, the J call TRBJ1-5; D remains unclear. CDR3 nucleotides: TGTGCCAGCAGCCGCCGCGGGGTCGACAATCAGCCCCAGCATTTT. This translates into CASSRRGVDNQPQHF.